This T cell receptor beta chain was sequenced in a study of blood T cell repertoires in COVID-19. Turning to the study itself: Samples representing acute and convalescent COVID-19 were sourced from the United States, Italy and Spain. The cDNA or gDNA used as material had been derived from T cells, B-cell-depleted T cells, or PBMCs.

This clone was seen a handful of times. Methods used by the authors: For nucleated cells, counts were estimated from reference gene primer amplification. Generated by immunoSEQ multiplex PCR, the TCRdb table keeps only in-frame clones and is missing some. The V and J calls and clone size were taken over from that table, and D and trimming were inferred from the DNA. The sample has about 69,000 clones, almost 80% seen once; the top ten hold about 15%. The V segment lost 8 bases and the J segment 7 bases; nucleotides outside the gene matches: 14. There are 15 residues in the CDR3. From germline, CDR1 is MNHEY and CDR2 SVGAGI.

Input material: peripheral blood. The TCR comes from a man aged 60 to 75 with acute or convalescent COVID-19. The chain carries TRBV6-5 and TRBJ2-5, with TRBD1 identical over 9 bases. In nucleotides, the CDR3 is TGTGCCAGCTCCAGACCGGGACAGGGAATATGGACCCAGTACTTC. Protein: CASSRPGQGIWTQYF.